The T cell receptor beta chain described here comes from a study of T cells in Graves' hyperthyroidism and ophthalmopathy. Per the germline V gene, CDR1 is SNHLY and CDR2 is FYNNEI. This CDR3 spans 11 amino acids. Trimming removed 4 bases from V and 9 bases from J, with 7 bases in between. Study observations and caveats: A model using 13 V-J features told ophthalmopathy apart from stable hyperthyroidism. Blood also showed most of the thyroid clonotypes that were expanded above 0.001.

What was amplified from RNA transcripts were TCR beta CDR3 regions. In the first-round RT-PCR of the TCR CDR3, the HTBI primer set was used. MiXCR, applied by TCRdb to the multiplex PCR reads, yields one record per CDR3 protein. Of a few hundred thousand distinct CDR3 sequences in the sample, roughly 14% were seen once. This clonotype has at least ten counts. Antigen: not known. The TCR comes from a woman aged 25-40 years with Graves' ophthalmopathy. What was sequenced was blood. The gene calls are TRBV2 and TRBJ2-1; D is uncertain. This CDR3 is CASSVSSEQFF. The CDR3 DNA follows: TGTGCCAGCAGTGTAAGTTCTGAGCAGTTCTTC.